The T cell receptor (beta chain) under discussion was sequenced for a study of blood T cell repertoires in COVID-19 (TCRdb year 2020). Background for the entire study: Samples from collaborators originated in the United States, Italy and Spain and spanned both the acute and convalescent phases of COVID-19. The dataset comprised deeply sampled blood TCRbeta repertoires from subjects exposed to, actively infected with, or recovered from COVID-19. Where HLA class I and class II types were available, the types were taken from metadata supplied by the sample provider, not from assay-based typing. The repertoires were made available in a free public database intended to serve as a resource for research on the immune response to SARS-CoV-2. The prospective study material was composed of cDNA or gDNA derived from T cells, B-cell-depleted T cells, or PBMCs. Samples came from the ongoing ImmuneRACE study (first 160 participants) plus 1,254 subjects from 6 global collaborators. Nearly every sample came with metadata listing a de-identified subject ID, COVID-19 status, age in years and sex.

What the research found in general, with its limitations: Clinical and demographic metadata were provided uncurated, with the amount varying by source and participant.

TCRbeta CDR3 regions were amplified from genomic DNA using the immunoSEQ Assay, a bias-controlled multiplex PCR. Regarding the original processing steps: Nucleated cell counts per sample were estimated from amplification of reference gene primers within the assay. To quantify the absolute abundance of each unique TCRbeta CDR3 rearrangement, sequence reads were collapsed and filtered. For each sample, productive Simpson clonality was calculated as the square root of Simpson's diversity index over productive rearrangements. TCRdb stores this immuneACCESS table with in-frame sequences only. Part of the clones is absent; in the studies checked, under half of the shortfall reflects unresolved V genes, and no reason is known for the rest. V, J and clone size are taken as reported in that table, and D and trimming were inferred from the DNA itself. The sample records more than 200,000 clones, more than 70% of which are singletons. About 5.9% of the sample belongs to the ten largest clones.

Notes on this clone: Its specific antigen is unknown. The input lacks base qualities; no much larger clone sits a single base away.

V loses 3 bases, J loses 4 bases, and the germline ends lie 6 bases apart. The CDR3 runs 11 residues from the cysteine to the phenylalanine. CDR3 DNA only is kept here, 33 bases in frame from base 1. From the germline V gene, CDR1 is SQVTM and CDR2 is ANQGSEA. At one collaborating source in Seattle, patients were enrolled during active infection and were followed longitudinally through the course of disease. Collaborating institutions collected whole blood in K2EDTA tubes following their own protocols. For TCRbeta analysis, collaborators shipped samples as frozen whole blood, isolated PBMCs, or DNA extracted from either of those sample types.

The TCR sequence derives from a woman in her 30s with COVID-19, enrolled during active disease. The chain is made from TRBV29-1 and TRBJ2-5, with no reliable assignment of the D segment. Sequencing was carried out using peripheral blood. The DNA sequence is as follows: TGCAGCGTTGAGGTCGGAGAGACCCAGTACTTC. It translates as CSVEVGETQYF.